This T cell receptor beta chain was recorded in a study of molecular identifiers for immune sequencing clone quantification. About the research overall: Replicate RNA came from 20,000 or 100,000 naive CD8 cells and was split five ways, and four parts were sequenced. Regarding the study as a whole: Because of identical TCR molecules sharing a barcode, sizes of highly expanded clones could be underestimated.

Isolation of naive CD8 T cells was achieved by sorting on a CD8+CD4-CCR7+CD45RA+ phenotype. By frequency in the sample, this clonotype is medium-sized. Its antigen is as yet unknown. Both previously described methods and listed TCR primers were employed to make bulk TCR libraries. TCRdb called the PCR reads again in MiXCR, with one record for every CDR3 protein. In the table there are thousands of distinct CDR3 sequences, 35% of which are singletons. In germline, CDR1 is SGHVS, CDR2 FQNEAQ. Trimming took 3 bases from V and 0 from J, leaving 12 bases between them. The CDR3 length is 15 residues. Sequencing was carried out using naive CD8+ T cells from blood, with Jurkat cell RNA spiked in. Subset in this sample: FACS-sorted CD8+CD4-CCR7+CD45RA+ naive T cells. The chain is built from TRBV7-8 and TRBJ2-7; D is perhaps TRBD2 (6 bases). The clonotype originates from a human donor in good health. Some libraries in this study had Jurkat cell RNA spiked in. This CDR3 is CASSLAGRLSYEQYF. The CDR3 DNA sequence: TGTGCCAGCAGCTTGGCTGGGAGGCTCTCCTACGAGCAGTACTTC.